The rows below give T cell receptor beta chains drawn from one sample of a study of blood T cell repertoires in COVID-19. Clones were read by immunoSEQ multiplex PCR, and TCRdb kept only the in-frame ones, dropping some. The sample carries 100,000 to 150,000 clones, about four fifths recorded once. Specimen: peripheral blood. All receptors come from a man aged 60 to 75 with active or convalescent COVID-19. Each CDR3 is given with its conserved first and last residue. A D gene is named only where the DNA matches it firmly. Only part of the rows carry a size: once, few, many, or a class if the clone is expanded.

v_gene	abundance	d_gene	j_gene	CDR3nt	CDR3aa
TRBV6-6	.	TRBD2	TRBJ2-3	TGTGCCAGCAGCCTGCTAGCGGGAGGAGACACAGATACGCAGTATTTT	CASSLLAGGDTDTQYF
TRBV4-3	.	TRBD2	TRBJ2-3	TGCGCCAGCAGCCAATCGGGGGGTACGCAGTATTTT	CASSQSGGTQYF
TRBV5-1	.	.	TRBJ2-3	TGCGCCAGCAGCTTGGAAGCCCCGAGCACAGATACGCAGTATTTT	CASSLEAPSTDTQYF
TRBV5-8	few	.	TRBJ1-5	TGTGCCAGCAGCTTGGCGGAGGGGACGACCCAGCATTTT	CASSLAEGTTQHF
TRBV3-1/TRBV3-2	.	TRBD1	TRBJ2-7	TGTGCCAGCAGCCAAGAACGGGACAGGGAGTACTTC	CASSQERDREYF
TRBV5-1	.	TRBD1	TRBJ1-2	TGCGCCAGCAGCTCCCGACAGGGCTATGGCTACACCTTC	CASSSRQGYGYTF
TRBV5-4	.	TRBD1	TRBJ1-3	TGTGCCAGCAACCAGGGGGGTCCGGGAGGAAACACCATATATTTT	CASNQGGPGGNTIYF
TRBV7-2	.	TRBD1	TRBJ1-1	TGTGCCAGCAGCTTTTGGCAGGGGGTGAACACTGAAGCTTTCTTT	CASSFWQGVNTEAFF
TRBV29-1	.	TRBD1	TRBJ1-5	TGCAGCGTCCGAGAGGACAGGAATCAGCCCCAGCATTTT	CSVREDRNQPQHF
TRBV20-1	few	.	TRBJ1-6	TGCAGTGCTAGTGTACCAGGGGCTAGCTCCTATAATTCACCCCTCCACTTT	CSASVPGASSYNSPLHF
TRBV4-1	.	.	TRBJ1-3	TGCGCCAGCAGCCAAAAACCGGGATCCTCTGGAAACACCATATATTTT	CASSQKPGSSGNTIYF
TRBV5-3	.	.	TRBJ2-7	TGTGCCAGAAGCAGCGGACAGCCCTACGAGCAGTACTTC	CARSSGQPYEQYF
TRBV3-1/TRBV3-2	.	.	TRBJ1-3	TGTGCCAGCAGCCCCCTCCTCGCGGGGGAAGGAAACACCATATATTTT	CASSPLLAGEGNTIYF